This T cell receptor (beta chain) was retrieved from a study of T cells in Graves' hyperthyroidism and ophthalmopathy. RNA transcripts provided the source from which TCR beta CDR3 regions were amplified. In the first-round RT-PCR of the TCR CDR3, the HTBI primer set was used. TCRdb re-called the multiplex PCR reads through MiXCR, storing one row per CDR3 protein. The repertoire holds hundreds of thousands of distinct CDR3 sequences, with roughly 15% as singletons. This clonotype was seen repeatedly, ten times or more. The sample comprised blood. The receptor comes from a woman aged 30 to 39 with Graves' hyperthyroidism.

The CDR3 loop reads CASSEGQGGEAFF. The CDR3 coding sequence is TGTGCCAGCAGTGAAGGGCAGGGAGGTGAAGCTTTCTTT. V usage is TRBV2 and J usage is TRBJ1-1, with a weak D call TRBD1 (5 bases). The CDR3 has 13 amino acids. The V end was cut by 1 base, the J end by 7 bases, with 10 bases between. Germline CDR1 SNHLY, CDR2 FYNNEI.